The entry below gives a single T cell receptor beta chain sequence along with its context. The antigen is unknown. The data were obtained in a study of cytomegalovirus exposure and HLA in healthy donors. PCR was performed using 60 Vbeta and 13 Jbeta primers. TCRdb's table, derived via immunoSEQ multiplex PCR, lists solely in-frame clones and lacks some. The sample records about 170,000 clones, about 80% being singletons. General observations from the study: Equally common other TCR beta chains were less clonally expanded than HLA-associated ones, a later analysis found.

Germline-derived CDR1 and CDR2 are SNHLY and FYNNEI. CDR3 length: 15 amino acids. V was pared by 6 bases and J by 1 base, with 12 bases between. Sequencing used PBMCs. This clonotype was sampled from a young man in good health and CMV-seropositive. The chain uses TRBV2 and TRBJ1-4, with D possibly being TRBD1 (5 bases). The CDR3 DNA follows: TGTGCCAGCAGCCCTGACAGTGGAACTAATGAAAAACTGTTTTTT. It is translated as CASSPDSGTNEKLFF. Full variable domain (outside the CDR3, taken from reference TRBV2 and TRBJ1-4): EPEVTQTPSHQVTQMGQEVILRCVPISNHLYFYWYRQILGQKVEFLVSFYNNEISEKSEIFDDQFSVERPDGSNFTLKIRSTKLEDSAMYFCASSPDSGTNEKLFFGSGTQLSVL.